This T cell receptor beta chain was obtained from a study of shared clonotypes between healthy human individuals (dated by TCRdb to the early 2020s). With regard to the full study: The cohort comprised a couple of women and three men aged 18 to 49 years. For each donor, CD4 naive and CD4 memory were each given three plates, CD8 naive was given two plates, and CD8 memory was given one plate. To estimate repertoire size and how much clonotype sharing occurs between individuals, the study deeply sequenced the blood TCR repertoires of about 5 healthy adults. To increase sequencing depth and limit assay-specific biases, TCR repertoire library preparation and sequencing were carried out by different laboratories using diverse techniques. Leukapheresis yielded between about 0.85 and 9.5 billion PBMCs per donor.

Healthy HIV-negative adults with no recently reported acute infections or vaccinations were included as donors. Every donor was a Caucasian adult living in Nashville, Tennessee, USA. CD4+ T cells were enriched by magnetic negative selection, after which naive cells were positively selected on CD45RA and the negative fraction was taken as the memory subset. Blood was obtained by leukapheresis, after which PBMCs were separated by Ficoll-Histopaque density gradient centrifugation and cryopreserved in liquid nitrogen vapor phase. Analytical flow cytometry was used to check the purity and quantity of every magnetically sorted T cell population. Each sorted fraction had its genomic DNA isolated and then quantified by UV absorbance on a Nanodrop 2000c. A single count supports this clone. Which antigen it targets is not known. Qualities for individual bases were not recorded, and no much larger clone is one base off.

The germline V gene gives CDR1 as MGHDK and CDR2 as SYGVNS. At the junction V is shortened by 2 bases and J by 2 bases, with 9 bases in between. There are 14 amino acids in the CDR3, from cysteine to phenylalanine inclusive. The entry retains the CDR3 DNA only, 42 bases that are in frame from base 1. Points the paper makes about the study in general: The small number of donors limited the genetic and exposure-history diversity represented. Higher generation probabilities were observed for clonotypes shared by all four sorted-subset donors than for non-shared clonotypes. Sampling was restricted to blood, and TCR repertoires in tissues likely differ from the TCR repertoires found in blood. Rarefaction of sorted-subset datasets indicated incomplete sequencing despite the large sequencing depth. Pairwise subsampling indicated that sequencing depth was expected to affect the degree of clonotype sharing among donors. About 5% of naive CD4, 3.5% of naive CD8, 2.3% of memory CD4, and 0.4% of memory CD8 clonotypes were shared across several donors. Estimated clonotype richness was generally larger for naive than for memory subsets.

Using the deep immunoSEQ assay, TCR CDR3 regions were amplified from genomic DNA by multiplex PCR. Extracted genomic DNA from each cell subset was spread evenly across all wells of several immunoSEQ 96-well plates, with each plate serving as a replicate. For sorted subsets, each replicate PCR was loaded with around 220 ng genomic DNA, equivalent to approximately 27,000 T cell genomes. Purified libraries were measured with a Qubit 3.0 fluorometer, size-checked on a Bioanalyzer 2100, and measured again with the KAPA Library Quantification kit. A separate single-read 150-cycle Illumina NextSeq 550 flow cell was used to sequence each immunoSEQ 96-well plate. The study's own analysis went as follows. Because the immunoSEQ output included only junctional sequences and no quality scores, the filtering could not be the same as the filtering used for full-length reads. To assign V/J genes and CDR3, sequences were annotated against IMGT germline references using PyIR, a Python wrapper for IgBLAST v1.9. Reads with weak V/J assignments (E-value above 1e-6), missing CDR3, stop codons, out-of-frame junctions, or ambiguous translated residues were removed. V3J clonotypes were defined as sequences sharing the same inferred V gene, J gene, and CDR3 amino acid sequence. Percentage overlap between repertoires was calculated by dividing the number of shared unique clonotypes by the size of the smaller repertoire. Repertoire richness was assessed with RTK rarefaction, the Chao1 estimator, and Recon v2.1 estimates of unobserved clonotypes. For all TCRbeta clonotypes obtained by the gDNA method from a handful of donors, generation probabilities were computed with OLGA. TCRdb carries this immuneACCESS record with in-frame sequences only. Its versions omit some clonotypes, under half of them owing to an unresolved V gene in the studies checked, with the rest unexplained. The V and J calls and clone size are taken from that table; D and trimming were inferred from the DNA. The sample table contains millions of clones; only one count was recorded for about 92% of them. About 0.13% of the sample lies in the top ten.

The source of this sequence is a man younger than 35 in good health. The sequence joins TRBV25-1 to TRBJ1-2, with the identity of the D gene unclear. Source material: naive CD4+ T cells sorted from blood. The cell subset or site label, as the study defines it: CD45RA+ positively selected. The CDR3 in this case is CASSEGSYNYGYTF. The nucleotides are TGTGCCAGCAGTGAAGGCAGTTACAACTATGGCTACACCTTC.